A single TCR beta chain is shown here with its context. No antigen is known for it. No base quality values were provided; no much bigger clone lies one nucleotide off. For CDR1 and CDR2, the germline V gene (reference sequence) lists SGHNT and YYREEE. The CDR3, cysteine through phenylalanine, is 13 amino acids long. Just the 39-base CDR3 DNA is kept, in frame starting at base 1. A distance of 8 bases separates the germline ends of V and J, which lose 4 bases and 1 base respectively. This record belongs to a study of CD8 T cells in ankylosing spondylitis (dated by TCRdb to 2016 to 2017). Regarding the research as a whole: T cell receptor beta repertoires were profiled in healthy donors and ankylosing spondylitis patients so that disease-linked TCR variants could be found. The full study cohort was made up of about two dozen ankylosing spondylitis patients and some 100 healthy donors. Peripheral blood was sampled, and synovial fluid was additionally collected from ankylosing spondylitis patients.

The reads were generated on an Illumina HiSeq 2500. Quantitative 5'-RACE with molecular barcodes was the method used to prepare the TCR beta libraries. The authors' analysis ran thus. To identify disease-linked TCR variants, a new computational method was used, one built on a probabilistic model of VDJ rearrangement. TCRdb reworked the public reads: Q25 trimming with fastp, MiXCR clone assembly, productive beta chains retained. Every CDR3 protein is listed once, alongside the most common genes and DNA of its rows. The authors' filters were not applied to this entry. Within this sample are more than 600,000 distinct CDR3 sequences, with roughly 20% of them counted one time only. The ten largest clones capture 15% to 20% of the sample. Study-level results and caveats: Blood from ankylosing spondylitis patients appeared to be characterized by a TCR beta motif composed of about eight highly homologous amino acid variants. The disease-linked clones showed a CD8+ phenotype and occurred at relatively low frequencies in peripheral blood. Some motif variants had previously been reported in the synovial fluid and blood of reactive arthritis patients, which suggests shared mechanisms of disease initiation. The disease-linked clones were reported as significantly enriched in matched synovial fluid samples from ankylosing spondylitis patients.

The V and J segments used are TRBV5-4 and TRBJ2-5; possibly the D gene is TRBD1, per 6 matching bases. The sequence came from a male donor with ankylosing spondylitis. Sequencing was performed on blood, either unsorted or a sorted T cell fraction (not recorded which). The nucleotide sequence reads TGTGCCAGCAGCAACAGGGCCCAAGAGACCCAGTACTTC. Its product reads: CASSNRAQETQYF.